A selection of T cell receptor beta chains follows, all from one sample in a study of cytomegalovirus exposure and HLA in healthy donors. Only in-frame clones appear in the TCRdb table, and some are missing; sequencing was by immunoSEQ multiplex PCR. In the table there are approximately 140,000 clones, roughly 80% of which are singletons. Input material: PBMCs. Receptor source: a woman in her 50s in good health and CMV-seropositive. CDR3s include the opening cysteine and the closing phenylalanine or tryptophan. A D gene is named only where the DNA matches it firmly. Clone size, where shown, is once, few, many, or a class for clones that have expanded.

D gene | J gene | clone size | V gene | CDR3 protein | CDR3 DNA
TRBD2 | TRBJ2-3 | few | TRBV6-4 | CASSVAGDGTDTQYF | TGTGCCAGCAGTGTAGCGGGGGATGGAACAGATACGCAGTATTTT
NA | TRBJ2-7 | NA | TRBV4-2 | CASSQNYEQYF | TGTGCCAGCAGCCAAAACTACGAGCAGTACTTC
NA | TRBJ2-1 | NA | TRBV23-1 | CASSHPLSGHEYNEQFF | TGCGCCAGCAGTCACCCCCTAAGTGGGCACGAGTACAATGAGCAGTTCTTC
NA | TRBJ1-6 | NA | TRBV5-4 | CASSLEGRHAYSYNSPLHF | TGTGCCAGCAGCTTGGAAGGTCGACACGCTTACTCCTATAATTCACCCCTCCACTTT
TRBD2 | TRBJ2-4 | NA | TRBV7-3 | CASSPRGGAKNIQYF | TGTGCCAGCAGCCCCCGGGGGGGGGCCAAAAACATTCAGTACTTC
NA | TRBJ1-2 | NA | TRBV7-6 | CASSSKGGGYGYTF | TGTGCCAGCAGCTCCAAGGGAGGGGGCTATGGCTACACCTTC
NA | TRBJ1-1 | once | TRBV10-3 | CAITTGNTEAFF | TGTGCCATCACCACAGGCAACACTGAAGCTTTCTTT
NA | TRBJ2-1 | once | TRBV11-3 | CASSYPGTPYNEQFF | TGTGCCAGCAGTTATCCCGGGACTCCCTACAATGAGCAGTTCTTC
NA | TRBJ1-4 | NA | TRBV9 | CASSLQGSNEKLFF | TGTGCCAGCAGCCTCCAGGGGTCTAATGAAAAACTGTTTTTT
NA | TRBJ1-2 | NA | TRBV6-6 | CASSYTGGNYGYTF | TGTGCCAGCAGTTACACCGGGGGTAACTATGGCTACACCTTC
NA | TRBJ1-1 | NA | TRBV2 | CATHGQPNTEAFF | TGTGCCACCCACGGACAGCCAAACACTGAAGCTTTCTTT
TRBD2 | TRBJ2-3 | NA | TRBV10-3 | CAISEGSGANTDTQYF | TGTGCCATCAGTGAGGGTAGCGGGGCCAACACAGATACGCAGTATTTT
NA | TRBJ1-2 | NA | TRBV15 | CATSRDRGGMGYTF | TGTGCCACCAGCAGAGATAGGGGCGGTATGGGCTACACCTTC
NA | TRBJ2-1 | NA | TRBV4-2 | CASSQERGFEQFF | TGTGCCAGCAGCCAAGAGCGGGGATTTGAGCAGTTCTTC
NA | TRBJ2-7 | once | TRBV18 | CASSPGGAGYEQYF | TGTGCCAGCTCGCCTGGCGGGGCTGGCTACGAGCAGTACTTC
NA | TRBJ2-1 | NA | TRBV5-4 | CASSLNGGITYNEQFF | TGTGCCAGCAGCTTAAACGGGGGAATTACCTACAATGAGCAGTTCTTC
NA | TRBJ2-1 | NA | TRBV5-4 | CASSEGGDYNEQFF | TGTGCCAGCAGCGAGGGGGGGGATTACAATGAGCAGTTCTTC
TRBD1 | TRBJ1-2 | NA | TRBV5-1 | CASSVGTGGNGYTF | TGCGCCAGCAGCGTTGGGACAGGGGGCAATGGCTACACCTTC
NA | TRBJ1-4 | NA | TRBV7-9 | CASSLLGGTANEKLFF | TGTGCCAGCAGCCTCCTCGGGGGGACTGCTAATGAAAAACTGTTTTTT
TRBD2 | TRBJ2-3 | NA | TRBV9 | CASSVATSGGSTDTQYF | TGTGCCAGCAGCGTAGCTACGAGCGGGGGGAGCACAGATACGCAGTATTTT
NA | TRBJ2-5 | NA | TRBV9 | CASSVLENQETQYF | TGTGCCAGCAGCGTATTGGAGAACCAAGAGACCCAGTACTTC
NA | TRBJ1-1 | NA | TRBV18 | CASSPPGEGTEAFF | TGTGCCAGCTCACCACCCGGGGAAGGGACTGAAGCTTTCTTT
TRBD1 | TRBJ1-3 | NA | TRBV28 | CASSFVTRQGGGNTIYF | TGTGCCAGCAGTTTTGTTACTCGACAGGGAGGTGGAAACACCATATATTTT
NA | TRBJ2-7 | NA | TRBV5-4 | CASSLLYF | TGTGCCAGCAGCCTCCTTTACTTC
NA | TRBJ2-7 | NA | TRBV2 | CASKAGTTTYEQYF | TGTGCCAGCAAAGCCGGGACAACCACCTACGAGCAGTACTTC
TRBD1 | TRBJ1-2 | NA | TRBV18 | CASSPSSTIDRGRFYGYTF | TGTGCCAGCTCACCCTCCTCCACAATCGACAGGGGTCGCTTCTATGGCTACACCTTC
TRBD1 | TRBJ1-1 | NA | TRBV27 | CASSLSGTDTEAFF | TGTGCCAGCAGTCTATCCGGGACAGACACTGAAGCTTTCTTT
TRBD2 | TRBJ2-3 | once | TRBV9 | CASSGAIAGLSGTDTQYF | TGTGCCAGCAGCGGAGCGATAGCGGGGCTTTCTGGCACAGATACGCAGTATTTT
TRBD2 | TRBJ2-1 | NA | TRBV29-1 | CSVVSSGAYNEQFF | TGCAGCGTTGTCTCGAGCGGGGCCTACAATGAGCAGTTCTTC
NA | TRBJ2-1 | NA | TRBV6-5 | CASSYGADSYNEQFF | TGTGCCAGCAGTTACGGGGCGGACTCCTACAATGAGCAGTTCTTC
NA | TRBJ2-7 | NA | TRBV29-1 | CSVEGQGPYEQYF | TGTAGCGTTGAAGGCCAGGGGCCCTACGAGCAGTACTTC
NA | TRBJ2-7 | NA | TRBV7-6 | CASSLSFGTGSYEQYF | TGTGCCAGCAGCTTATCATTCGGGACTGGCTCCTACGAGCAGTACTTC
NA | TRBJ2-7 | NA | TRBV9 | CASSVDLGVYEQYF | TGTGCCAGCAGCGTGGATCTAGGGGTATACGAGCAGTACTTC
TRBD2 | TRBJ2-1 | few | TRBV18 | CASSVAGLNEQFF | TGTGCCAGCTCAGTAGCGGGCCTCAATGAGCAGTTCTTC
NA | TRBJ1-2 | NA | TRBV28 | CASSFTRLGYTF | TGTGCCAGCAGTTTCACCAGACTGGGCTACACCTTC
TRBD1 | TRBJ1-4 | once | TRBV27 | CASSLYRGLAEKLFF | TGTGCCAGCAGTCTCTACAGGGGTTTAGCTGAAAAACTGTTTTTT
NA | TRBJ1-1 | NA | TRBV5-3 | CARSCQGGTEAFF | TGTGCCAGAAGCTGTCAGGGAGGGACTGAAGCTTTCTTT
TRBD2 | TRBJ2-3 | NA | TRBV9 | CASSVGGAGPDTQYF | TGTGCCAGCAGCGTCGGTGGAGCGGGGCCAGATACGCAGTATTTT
NA | TRBJ1-3 | once | TRBV5-1 | CASSLEGVFSGNTIYF | TGCGCCAGCAGCTTGGAGGGGGTCTTCTCTGGAAACACCATATATTTT
TRBD1 | TRBJ1-2 | NA | TRBV6-5 | CASSYSRDRVYAGYTF | TGTGCCAGCAGTTACTCGAGGGACAGGGTTTATGCCGGCTACACCTTC
TRBD1 | TRBJ2-6 | NA | TRBV7-9 | CASSPWVDRGQDWANVLTF | TGTGCCAGCAGCCCCTGGGTAGACAGGGGACAGGACTGGGCCAACGTCCTGACTTTC
TRBD1 | TRBJ1-1 | NA | TRBV4-1 | CASSQGTGGWTEAFF | TGCGCCAGCAGCCAGGGGACAGGGGGCTGGACTGAAGCTTTCTTT
NA | TRBJ2-7 | NA | TRBV6-5 | CASSYSSGANEQYF | TGTGCCAGCAGTTACTCGTCAGGGGCAAACGAGCAGTACTTC
NA | TRBJ2-1 | NA | TRBV29-1 | CSVVISYNEQFF | TGCAGCGTTGTCATCAGTTACAATGAGCAGTTCTTC
TRBD1 | TRBJ1-2 | NA | TRBV2 | CASSTDRDYGYTF | TGTGCCAGCAGTACTGACAGGGACTATGGCTACACCTTC
NA | TRBJ2-1 | NA | TRBV7-3 | CASTLRGEGEYNEQFF | TGTGCCAGCACCCTCCGGGGGGAGGGGGAATACAATGAGCAGTTCTTC
NA | TRBJ1-2 | once | TRBV5-4 | CASRVGGRDGYTF | TGTGCCAGCAGGGTGGGGGGGCGTGATGGCTACACCTTC
TRBD2 | TRBJ2-5 | NA | TRBV4-3 | CASSHGTSQETQYF | TGCGCCAGCAGCCATGGGACTAGCCAAGAGACCCAGTACTTC
NA | TRBJ1-1 | NA | TRBV5-1 | CASKMGGDSGNTEAFF | TGCGCCAGCAAAATGGGGGGGGACTCCGGGAACACTGAAGCTTTCTTT
TRBD1 | TRBJ2-5 | once | TRBV5-1 | CASRPPGQGETQYF | TGCGCCAGCAGACCACCGGGACAGGGAGAGACCCAGTACTTC
NA | TRBJ2-1 | NA | TRBV7-8 | CASSFRLDQGQFF | TGTGCCAGCAGCTTCCGACTAGATCAGGGTCAGTTCTTC